Listed below are T cell receptor beta chains from one sample, sequenced in a study of blood T cell repertoires in COVID-19. The assay was immunoSEQ multiplex PCR, and TCRdb's table has in-frame clones only and misses some. The data show 250,000 to 300,000 clones, with roughly 90% seen just once and less than 15% held by the top ten. Sequencing was performed on peripheral blood. These TCRs come from a woman aged 70-85 years with COVID-19, enrolled during active disease. The CDR3 runs from the conserved cysteine through the conserved F or W. Fields, in order: CDR3 DNA, CDR3 protein, D gene, V gene, J gene, clone size. D genes are given only for firm matches. Clone sizes are given selectively: once, few, many, or a class where the clone is expanded.

CDR3 DNA: TGCGCCAGCAGCTCGGGGAGATACTACGAGCAGTACTTC
CDR3 protein: CASSSGRYYEQYF
D gene: -
V gene: TRBV5-1
J gene: TRBJ2-7
clone size: -

CDR3 DNA: TGTGCCAGTAGTCCGACAGGGGATTATGGCTACACCTTC
CDR3 protein: CASSPTGDYGYTF
D gene: TRBD1
V gene: TRBV19
J gene: TRBJ1-2
clone size: -

CDR3 DNA: TGCAGCGTCCGGGAGGGGGCTTTCTTT
CDR3 protein: CSVREGAFF
D gene: -
V gene: TRBV29-1
J gene: TRBJ1-1
clone size: -

CDR3 DNA: TGTGCCTGGGGGAGCCGGAACACTGAAGCTTTCTTT
CDR3 protein: CAWGSRNTEAFF
D gene: -
V gene: TRBV30
J gene: TRBJ1-1
clone size: once

CDR3 DNA: TGTGCCAGCACCCTCCTAACAGGGGGCGATGGCTACACCTTC
CDR3 protein: CASTLLTGGDGYTF
D gene: TRBD1
V gene: TRBV14
J gene: TRBJ1-2
clone size: -

CDR3 DNA: TGTGCCAGCAGCTTTATCGGGGGAGTTAGCACAGATACGCAGTATTTT
CDR3 protein: CASSFIGGVSTDTQYF
D gene: -
V gene: TRBV11-2
J gene: TRBJ2-3
clone size: -

CDR3 DNA: TGTGCCAGCAGTGAAGGGACAGGTGGATCACCCCTCCACTTT
CDR3 protein: CASSEGTGGSPLHF
D gene: TRBD1
V gene: TRBV6-1
J gene: TRBJ1-6
clone size: -

CDR3 DNA: TGCGGTACAGGTTCCTCTGGAAACACCATATATTTT
CDR3 protein: CGTGSSGNTIYF
D gene: -
V gene: TRBV28
J gene: TRBJ1-3
clone size: few

CDR3 DNA: TGTGCCAGCAGCACTCACAGGGGGCAGAGAACAGATACGCAGTATTTT
CDR3 protein: CASSTHRGQRTDTQYF
D gene: TRBD1
V gene: TRBV7-2
J gene: TRBJ2-3
clone size: -

CDR3 DNA: TGCGCCAGCAGCCTTGGGACTGATTCGGGCACAGATACGCAGTATTTT
CDR3 protein: CASSLGTDSGTDTQYF
D gene: -
V gene: TRBV5-1
J gene: TRBJ2-3
clone size: -

CDR3 DNA: TGTGCCAGCAGCCAAGGACTGGGGCGGTACTTC
CDR3 protein: CASSQGLGRYF
D gene: -
V gene: TRBV4-2
J gene: TRBJ2-7
clone size: -

CDR3 DNA: TGCGCCAGCAGCTTGGATACTAGCGGGACGACAGATACGCAGTATTTT
CDR3 protein: CASSLDTSGTTDTQYF
D gene: TRBD2
V gene: TRBV5-1
J gene: TRBJ2-3
clone size: -

CDR3 DNA: TGTGCCAGCAGCCCGGACAGGGGTGACTATGGCTACACCTTC
CDR3 protein: CASSPDRGDYGYTF
D gene: TRBD1
V gene: TRBV5-4
J gene: TRBJ1-2
clone size: -

CDR3 DNA: TGCAGCGTTGCTGCGGACAGAAATCAGCCCCAGCATTTT
CDR3 protein: CSVAADRNQPQHF
D gene: -
V gene: TRBV29-1
J gene: TRBJ1-5
clone size: -

CDR3 DNA: TGCGCCAGCAGCCAAGACGGAGAGGTACACTATGGCTACACCTTC
CDR3 protein: CASSQDGEVHYGYTF
D gene: -
V gene: TRBV4-1
J gene: TRBJ1-2
clone size: -

CDR3 DNA: TGTGCCAGCAGCCCGGGACTAGCCACCTCCACAGATACGCAGTATTTT
CDR3 protein: CASSPGLATSTDTQYF
D gene: TRBD2
V gene: TRBV6-2/TRBV6-3
J gene: TRBJ2-3
clone size: -

CDR3 DNA: TGTGCCAGCAGCTTATCAGGACGCGGGGAGACCCAGTACTTC
CDR3 protein: CASSLSGRGETQYF
D gene: -
V gene: TRBV7-7
J gene: TRBJ2-5
clone size: -

CDR3 DNA: TGTGCCACCAGTGACCCGGACGGAGGACCCTACGAGCAGTACTTC
CDR3 protein: CATSDPDGGPYEQYF
D gene: -
V gene: TRBV24-1
J gene: TRBJ2-7
clone size: -

CDR3 DNA: TGTGCCAGCAGCAACCCACCGGGTGAGCAGTTCTTC
CDR3 protein: CASSNPPGEQFF
D gene: -
V gene: TRBV11-2
J gene: TRBJ2-1
clone size: -

CDR3 DNA: TGTGCCACCCAGGACGGGACAGGGGGCTACGTCGGGGAGCTGTTTTTT
CDR3 protein: CATQDGTGGYVGELFF
D gene: TRBD1
V gene: TRBV24-1
J gene: TRBJ2-2
clone size: -

CDR3 DNA: TGCGCCAGCAGCCTACCGGGACAGGGAGAAAAGTTCTTC
CDR3 protein: CASSLPGQGEKFF
D gene: TRBD1
V gene: TRBV4-1
J gene: TRBJ2-1
clone size: -

CDR3 DNA: TGTGCCAGCAGCCCGACAGGCCTGATGTACGAGCAGTACTTC
CDR3 protein: CASSPTGLMYEQYF
D gene: -
V gene: TRBV14
J gene: TRBJ2-7
clone size: -

CDR3 DNA: TGTGCCAGCAGCCGCGGACAGGGGGATGGGGAGCAGTTCTTC
CDR3 protein: CASSRGQGDGEQFF
D gene: TRBD1
V gene: TRBV3-1/TRBV3-2
J gene: TRBJ2-1
clone size: once

CDR3 DNA: TGTGCCAGCAGCGTAGGTCTGGTCAGCGTCGACGAGCAGTACTTC
CDR3 protein: CASSVGLVSVDEQYF
D gene: -
V gene: TRBV9
J gene: TRBJ2-7
clone size: -

CDR3 DNA: TGTGCCAGCAGCTTTAGCGGGGGGATGGATACGCAGTATTTT
CDR3 protein: CASSFSGGMDTQYF
D gene: TRBD2
V gene: TRBV7-8
J gene: TRBJ2-3
clone size: -

CDR3 DNA: TGTGCCAGCTCACCACCCTTAACCGGGACAACTAATTCACCCCTCCACTTT
CDR3 protein: CASSPPLTGTTNSPLHF
D gene: -
V gene: TRBV18
J gene: TRBJ1-6
clone size: once

CDR3 DNA: TGTGCCATCGGTGGTAGCGGGGGGGCCGTCGAGCAGTACTTC
CDR3 protein: CAIGGSGGAVEQYF
D gene: TRBD2
V gene: TRBV10-3
J gene: TRBJ2-7
clone size: -

CDR3 DNA: TGTGCCACCAGTGATTCGACCGGGACAGGGGCGAACTATGGCTACACCTTC
CDR3 protein: CATSDSTGTGANYGYTF
D gene: TRBD1
V gene: TRBV24-1
J gene: TRBJ1-2
clone size: -

CDR3 DNA: TGTGCCATCAGTGACAGTAGGGGCAACACAGATACGCAGTATTTT
CDR3 protein: CAISDSRGNTDTQYF
D gene: -
V gene: TRBV10-3
J gene: TRBJ2-3
clone size: once

CDR3 DNA: TGTGCCAGCAGCCCCTTTTATGGACAGAACACTGAAGCTTTCTTT
CDR3 protein: CASSPFYGQNTEAFF
D gene: -
V gene: TRBV28
J gene: TRBJ1-1
clone size: -

CDR3 DNA: TGCGCCAGCAGCTTGGTGCGGACTAGCGAAGACGAGCAGTACTTC
CDR3 protein: CASSLVRTSEDEQYF
D gene: TRBD2
V gene: TRBV5-1
J gene: TRBJ2-7
clone size: -

CDR3 DNA: TGTGCCAGCAGCAGGGGACAGGGCACTGAAGCTTTCTTT
CDR3 protein: CASSRGQGTEAFF
D gene: TRBD1
V gene: TRBV7-9
J gene: TRBJ1-1
clone size: -

CDR3 DNA: TGTGCCAGCAGCAGGGGGGGCAATCAGCCCCAGCATTTT
CDR3 protein: CASSRGGNQPQHF
D gene: TRBD1
V gene: TRBV28
J gene: TRBJ1-5
clone size: -

CDR3 DNA: TGTGCCAGCAGCTTATATGGCCCCACTGAAGCTTTCTTT
CDR3 protein: CASSLYGPTEAFF
D gene: -
V gene: TRBV7-2
J gene: TRBJ1-1
clone size: -

CDR3 DNA: TGCGCCAGTACCTGGACAGGGGAGTTTTCTGGCTACACCTTC
CDR3 protein: CASTWTGEFSGYTF
D gene: TRBD1
V gene: TRBV5-1
J gene: TRBJ1-2
clone size: -

CDR3 DNA: TGCGCCAGCAGCCAAGATCGACTGGTTAGCCAAAACATTCAGTACTTC
CDR3 protein: CASSQDRLVSQNIQYF
D gene: -
V gene: TRBV4-1
J gene: TRBJ2-4
clone size: -

CDR3 DNA: TGCAGCGGATCCACCGGGACAAAAGAAGAGACCCAGTACTTC
CDR3 protein: CSGSTGTKEETQYF
D gene: -
V gene: TRBV29-1
J gene: TRBJ2-5
clone size: -

CDR3 DNA: TGTGCCAGTAGTAGGCGGACAGGGGTGGCCAACGTCCTGACTTTC
CDR3 protein: CASSRRTGVANVLTF
D gene: TRBD1
V gene: TRBV19
J gene: TRBJ2-6
clone size: -

CDR3 DNA: TGTGCCATCAGTGGCGGGCAGGGGACCAACTATGGCTACACCTTC
CDR3 protein: CAISGGQGTNYGYTF
D gene: -
V gene: TRBV10-3
J gene: TRBJ1-2
clone size: -

CDR3 DNA: TGCGCCAGCAGCTTGGCGAGGGGGACAGGGAGTACCGGGGAGCTGTTTTTT
CDR3 protein: CASSLARGTGSTGELFF
D gene: TRBD1
V gene: TRBV5-1
J gene: TRBJ2-2
clone size: -

CDR3 DNA: TGTGCCAGCAGCACGGGGGACAGGGGGCGGCAGTTCTTC
CDR3 protein: CASSTGDRGRQFF
D gene: TRBD1
V gene: TRBV7-2
J gene: TRBJ2-1
clone size: -

CDR3 DNA: TGTGCCAGCAGCTTTGGGACAGCAGGGTATGGCTACACCTTC
CDR3 protein: CASSFGTAGYGYTF
D gene: TRBD1
V gene: TRBV5-6
J gene: TRBJ1-2
clone size: -

CDR3 DNA: TGTGCCAGCAGCTTAGCTGGCGGGGGGGCCTACAATGAGCAGTTCTTC
CDR3 protein: CASSLAGGGAYNEQFF
D gene: TRBD2
V gene: TRBV7-2
J gene: TRBJ2-1
clone size: -

CDR3 DNA: TGTGCCAGCAGCGTAGCGGTTATGGGACAGGGGGCTAATAGCAATCAGCCCCAGCATTTT
CDR3 protein: CASSVAVMGQGANSNQPQHF
D gene: TRBD1
V gene: TRBV9
J gene: TRBJ1-5
clone size: -

CDR3 DNA: TGCAGCCTCTATTCGGATGGCTACACCTTC
CDR3 protein: CSLYSDGYTF
D gene: -
V gene: TRBV29-1
J gene: TRBJ1-2
clone size: -

CDR3 DNA: TGTGCCAGTAGTATTGGCGGGGCTGGAAACACCATATATTTT
CDR3 protein: CASSIGGAGNTIYF
D gene: -
V gene: TRBV19
J gene: TRBJ1-3
clone size: -

CDR3 DNA: TGTGCCAGCAGTAGGGGGGGCCAAGAGACCCAGTACTTC
CDR3 protein: CASSRGGQETQYF
D gene: -
V gene: TRBV6-5
J gene: TRBJ2-5
clone size: -

CDR3 DNA: TGTGCCAGCAGCCTGGGGACAGGGGCAGAAAAACTGTTTTTT
CDR3 protein: CASSLGTGAEKLFF
D gene: TRBD1
V gene: TRBV9
J gene: TRBJ1-4
clone size: -

CDR3 DNA: TGTGCCAGCAGTTCCCACCCCGGACAAGATGGCTACACCTTC
CDR3 protein: CASSSHPGQDGYTF
D gene: -
V gene: TRBV6-6
J gene: TRBJ1-2
clone size: few